The 14 T cell receptor beta chains in this list originate from one sample, sequenced in a study of blood T cells in healthy people across ages. For the second PCR, which ran for about 6 to 11 cycles, a sample-barcoded 5' primer and a J-beta primer mix were used. Each CDR3 protein is one row after TCRdb ran MiXCR on the 5' RACE reads. The sample has fewer than 700,000 distinct CDR3 sequences; less than 60% are singletons. Material: blood. The receptors come from an elderly man in good health.

In its sample, this clonotype was seen many times. Given a much more abundant clone one base away, this may be a read error. The rearrangement joins TRBV6-5 to TRBJ2-7; the D gene is possibly TRBD1 (6 bases). This CDR3 has 14 amino acids. V lost 3 bases, J lost 7 bases, and 16 bases lay in between. Germline V lookup: CDR1 MNHEY, CDR2 SVGAGI. CDR3 nucleotide sequence: TGTGCCAGCAGTTATGGTTTGGGGGCTAATGAGCAGTACTTC. Residues: CASSYGLGANEQYF.

The V call is TRBV5-1, the J call TRBJ1-6; D not certain. Germline V gene lookup returns CDR1 SGHRS and CDR2 YFSETQ. Trimming cost V 0 bases and J 3 bases, with 7 bases left between them. CDR3 size: 15 residues. The CDR3 reads CASSLGQLYNSPLHF. The DNA for the CDR3 is TGCGCCAGCAGCTTGGGGCAGCTCTATAATTCACCCCTCCACTTT.

The chain couples TRBV6-4 to TRBJ2-1, with D perhaps TRBD2 (6 bases). Deletions cut 5 bases from V and 0 bases from J, with 17 bases between. The length of the CDR3 is 17 residues. Germline lookup yields CDR1 MRHNA and CDR2 SNTAGT. CDR3 sequence (DNA): TGTGCCAGCAGTCCTCATCCTAGCGCGAGCTCCTACAATGAGCAGTTCTTC. It encodes CASSPHPSASSYNEQFF.

This clonotype appeared a few times. One end of the junction does not line up with germline, which may come from a read error. V is TRBV2 and J is TRBJ2-3; 8 bases are shared with TRBD1. The CDR3 runs 15 residues. Germline CDR1 and CDR2: SNHLY and FYNNEI. CDR3 nucleotides: TGTGCCAGCAGTGGGACAGGGTATGGCACAAATACGCAGTATTTT. This gives the protein CASSGTGYGTNTQYF.

This clonotype was observed a few times. V and J are TRBV5-1 and TRBJ2-7, with 9 bases matching TRBD1. V shed 3 bases, J shed 3 bases, and the junction held 10 bases outside the gene matches. Germline V gene sequence: CDR1 SGHRS, CDR2 YFSETQ. This CDR3 comprises 16 residues. The CDR3 DNA follows: TGCGCCAGCAGCTCCAGGACAGGGGACCCGTTCTACGAGCAGTACTTC. Translated: CASSSRTGDPFYEQYF.

The J gene is TRBJ1-5, the V gene TRBV29-1; 7 bases map to TRBD1. Germline loops: CDR1 SQVTM, CDR2 ANQGSEA. This CDR3 has 13 amino acids. With 4 bases clipped from V and 6 bases from J, the junction kept 6 bases outside the gene matches. CDR3 DNA sequence: TGCAGCGTTGGACAGGGAAGGGGTCAGCCCCAGCATTTT. Amino acid sequence: CSVGQGRGQPQHF.

V gene TRBV14 combines with J gene TRBJ2-7, with D perhaps matching TRBD2 (5 bases). V shed 8 bases and J shed 3 bases, with 17 bases lying between them. Germline values: CDR1 SGHDN, CDR2 FVKESK. CDR3 length: 14 residues. CDR3 region: CASGLSGGYYEQYF. The CDR3 nucleotides read TGTGCCAGCGGCTTGAGTGGAGGATACTACGAGCAGTACTTC.

To note about this clonotype: A much larger clone lies one base from this, so it may be a read error. The V gene is TRBV6-1, the J gene TRBJ2-1; D possibly uses TRBD1 or TRBD2 (8 bases each). CDR3 length equals 19 residues. CDR1 and CDR2 from the germline V gene are MNHNS and SASEGT. As DNA, the CDR3 is TGTGCCGGCAGCCATTCGGGACAGGCCAGCGGGAGCTCCTACAATGAGCAGTTCTTC. This encodes CAGSHSGQASGSSYNEQFF.

The chain is built from TRBV7-3 and TRBJ2-3; 7 nucleotides match TRBD2. With V trimmed by 5 bases and J by 7 bases, 15 bases remained unmatched. The CDR3 consists of 16 residues. In germline, CDR1 is SGHTA, CDR2 FQGTGA. The CDR3 DNA follows: TGTGCCAGCAGCGCCTCGGGGCTAGCGGTCCCGAATACGCAGTATTTT. It is translated as CASSASGLAVPNTQYF.

This clonotype came up a few times. This CDR3 is CASSQSPGTEVDIQYF. In DNA, the CDR3 is TGTGCCAGCAGCCAAAGCCCCGGGACAGAGGTGGACATTCAGTACTTC. J is TRBJ2-5 and V is TRBV4-2, with 7 bases identical to TRBD1. The DNA end lines up better with TRBJ2-4; the J call may be wrong. Germline V gene lookup returns CDR1 LGHNA and CDR2 YNFKEQ. This CDR3 has 16 residues.

The rearrangement joins TRBV7-2 to TRBJ2-5, with D perhaps matching TRBD1 or TRBD2 (5 bases each). The CDR3 has 18 residues. With 1 base removed from V and 4 bases from J, the gap between germline ends came to 22 bases. Germline V gene sequence: CDR1 SGHTA, CDR2 FQGNSA. CDR3 sequence reads: CASSLGGLATGGGETQYF. The CDR3 DNA reads as TGTGCCAGCAGCTTAGGGGGGTTGGCCACCGGAGGAGGAGAGACCCAGTACTTC.

This chain links TRBV6-2 or TRBV6-3 with TRBJ2-7; 7 nucleotides match TRBD2. There are 14 residues in the CDR3. The ends lost 1 base at V and 4 bases at J; junction bases unmatched: 4. Germline V lookup: CDR1 MNHEY, CDR2 SVGEGT. CDR3 loop: CASSYLASGYEQYF. The CDR3 nucleotides read TGTGCCAGCAGTTACTTGGCTAGCGGATACGAGCAGTACTTC.

The chain combines TRBV29-1 with TRBJ2-3; D unresolved. Between the trimmed V and J ends, which lost 2 bases and 1 base, there was a span of 10 bases. The CDR3 extends over 14 amino acids. CDR1 and CDR2 (germline): SQVTM, ANQGSEA. CDR3 amino acids: CSVERDVGTDTQYF. CDR3 nucleotides: TGCAGCGTTGAACGAGACGTCGGCACAGATACGCAGTATTTT.

This clonotype was seen a few times. The chain uses TRBV2 and TRBJ2-5; D not certain. CDR3 length: 14 amino acids. Trimming left V 6 bases short and J 0 bases short, with 11 bases between. Germline loops: CDR1 SNHLY, CDR2 FYNNEI. The CDR3 loop reads CASSGRAYQETQYF. As DNA, the CDR3 is TGTGCCAGCAGCGGACGGGCTTACCAAGAGACCCAGTACTTC.